The sequence of this TCR beta chain was determined in a study of OX40 agonist ivuxolimab in advanced cancers. As for the study in general: The patients received ivuxolimab by intravenous route every 2 weeks at 0.01 to 10 mg/kg. Overall study findings and caveats: Both CD4+ and CD8+ T cell populations in blood had undergone clonal expansion by week 6 at 0.1 to 3.0 mg/kg.

At baseline, cycle 4 day 1, and cycle 7 day 1, blood was sampled. Trimming took 5 bases from V and 1 from J, leaving 14 bases between them. This CDR3 region has 15 residues. Germline loops: CDR1 KGHSH, CDR2 LQKENI. Sequencing was performed with immunoSEQ multiplex PCR; in TCRdb, only in-frame clones are kept and a portion is missing. The sample lists more than 55,000 clones; approximately 91% were seen once. Points on this clone: Its antigen is currently unknown.

The clonotype comes from an adult with an advanced solid tumor such as melanoma, head and neck, liver or kidney cancer. This specimen was CD4+ or CD8+ T cells sorted from blood, taken in a trial of the OX40 agonist ivuxolimab. The rearrangement joins TRBV18 to TRBJ1-1; D uncertain. The CDR3 region has the DNA TGTGCCAGCTCAACCACCGTGGGTGCGAACACTGAAGCTTTCTTT. It specifies CASSTTVGANTEAFF.